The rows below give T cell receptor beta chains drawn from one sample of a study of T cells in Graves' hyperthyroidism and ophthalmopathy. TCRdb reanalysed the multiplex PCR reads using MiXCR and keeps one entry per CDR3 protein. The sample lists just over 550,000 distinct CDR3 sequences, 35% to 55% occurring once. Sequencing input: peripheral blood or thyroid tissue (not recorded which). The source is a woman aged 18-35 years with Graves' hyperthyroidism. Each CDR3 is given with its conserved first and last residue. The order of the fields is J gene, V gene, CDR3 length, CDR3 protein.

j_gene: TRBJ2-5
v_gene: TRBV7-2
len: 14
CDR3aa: CASSLRVVEETQYF

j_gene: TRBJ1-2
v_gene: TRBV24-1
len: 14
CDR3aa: CASSQGRESYGYTF

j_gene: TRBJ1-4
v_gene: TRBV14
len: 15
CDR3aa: CASSHRQGKNEKLFF

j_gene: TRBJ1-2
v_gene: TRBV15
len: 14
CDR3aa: CATSRDKGVTGYTF

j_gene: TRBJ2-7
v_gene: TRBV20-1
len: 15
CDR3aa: CSASGSSGSAYEQYF

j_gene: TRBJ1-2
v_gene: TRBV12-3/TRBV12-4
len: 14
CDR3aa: CASSFRRFFYGYTF

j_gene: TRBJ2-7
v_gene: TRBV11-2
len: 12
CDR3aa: CASSLALLEQYF

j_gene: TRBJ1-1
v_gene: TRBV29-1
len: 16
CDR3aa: CSVEKTSGVVNTEAFF

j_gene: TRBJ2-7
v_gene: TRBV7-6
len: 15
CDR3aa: CASSLVASGRNEQYF

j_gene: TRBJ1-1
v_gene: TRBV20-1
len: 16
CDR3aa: CSANEGQGAVNTEAFF

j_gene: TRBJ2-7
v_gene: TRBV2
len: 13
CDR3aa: CASSQGWPYEQYF

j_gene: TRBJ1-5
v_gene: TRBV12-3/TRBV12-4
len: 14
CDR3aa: CASRGYRENQPQHF

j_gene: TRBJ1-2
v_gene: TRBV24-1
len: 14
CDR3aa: CATSGLTGSYGYTF

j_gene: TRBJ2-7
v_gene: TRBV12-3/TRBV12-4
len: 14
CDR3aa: CASGSNYRDHEQYF

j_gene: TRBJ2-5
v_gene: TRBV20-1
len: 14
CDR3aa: CSARGGRTQETQYF